This T cell receptor (beta chain) comes out of a study of blood T cell repertoires in COVID-19. Using immunoSEQ multiplex PCR, the repertoire was profiled, and TCRdb retains in-frame clones only, with some absent. The sample lists 150,000 to 200,000 clones, more than 65% occurring once. Germline values: CDR1 MNHEY, CDR2 SVGEGT. Trimming removed 0 bases at V and 1 base at J, with 10 bases between. CDR3 length: 16 residues. This TCR was sampled from an elderly woman with active or convalescent COVID-19. The chain joins TRBV6-2 or TRBV6-3 to TRBJ1-5; D is perhaps TRBD1 (6 bases). The source material was peripheral blood. The CDR3 DNA follows: TGTGCCAGCAGTTACTCGAAAGGGGGAAGCAATCAGCCCCAGCATTTT. It specifies CASSYSKGGSNQPQHF.